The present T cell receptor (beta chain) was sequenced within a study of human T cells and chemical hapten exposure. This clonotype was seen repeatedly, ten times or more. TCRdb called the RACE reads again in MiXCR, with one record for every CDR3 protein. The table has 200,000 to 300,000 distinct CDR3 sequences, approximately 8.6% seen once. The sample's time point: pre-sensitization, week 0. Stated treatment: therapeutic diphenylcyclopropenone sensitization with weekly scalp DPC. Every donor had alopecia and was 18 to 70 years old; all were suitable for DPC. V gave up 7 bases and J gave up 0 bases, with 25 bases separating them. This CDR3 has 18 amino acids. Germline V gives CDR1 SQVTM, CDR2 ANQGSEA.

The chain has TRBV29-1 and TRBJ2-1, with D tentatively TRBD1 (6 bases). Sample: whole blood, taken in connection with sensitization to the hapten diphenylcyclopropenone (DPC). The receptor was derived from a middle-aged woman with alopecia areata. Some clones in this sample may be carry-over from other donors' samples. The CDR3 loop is CSGSGALTRTFSYNEQFF. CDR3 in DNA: TGCAGCGGCTCAGGGGCCCTAACCCGAACATTCTCCTACAATGAGCAGTTCTTC.